This T cell receptor beta chain derives from a study of technical replicates of blood from four donors (TCRdb year 2017). The library came from the immunoSEQ multiplex PCR assay. Drawn from immuneACCESS, this table holds only the in-frame rearrangements with V and J called that TCRdb kept. Clones are partly lost; checked studies trace under half to an unresolved V gene and leave the rest unexplained. Counted in this sample were tens of thousands of clones; just under 95% of them appeared once. The top ten hold 0.2% to 0.3% of the sample. V is pruned by 5 bases and J by 8 bases, leaving 16 bases of the junction without a gene match. In the germline V gene (reference sequence), CDR1 corresponds to SEHNR and CDR2 to FQNEAQ. From the cysteine up to the phenylalanine, the CDR3 has a length of 17 residues. This entry keeps only the CDR3 DNA: 51 bases, framed from base 1. As for this clone: Its recognized antigen is unknown. No base-level quality is on record; no much larger clone is a single base apart.

The chain is encoded by TRBV7-9 joined to TRBJ2-1; TRBD1 lines up with 9 middle nucleotides. The sequence was obtained from a human donor in good health. The sample comprised T cells isolated from PBMCs. The bases read TGTGCCAGCAGCACACCTCCCCGGGACAGGGCTTGGGATGAGCAGTTCTTC. Its translation is CASSTPPRDRAWDEQFF.